The table lists the clone carrying this TCR beta chain with many counts. The source of the sample is a study of blood T cell repertoires in COVID-19. The wider study: T cells, B-cell-depleted T cells, or PBMCs provided the cDNA or gDNA that served as material.

V lost 4 bases, J lost 6 bases, and 10 bases stayed unmatched. CDR3 length equals 15 residues. CDR1 and CDR2 (germline): SGHNT, YYREEE (reference sequence). Clones were sequenced by immunoSEQ multiplex PCR, and TCRdb holds only the in-frame ones, with some missing. The table records approximately 150,000 clones, 65% to 85% of them present only once. Material for sequencing was peripheral blood. The J gene is TRBJ2-3, the V gene TRBV5-4, with TRBD2 matching over 8 bases. This clonotype was obtained from a man between 50 and 59 years old with active or convalescent COVID-19. CDR3 sequence: CASSPQGLADDTQYF. As DNA, the CDR3 is TGTGCCAGCAGCCCACAAGGACTAGCCGACGATACGCAGTATTTT.